These T cell receptor beta chains were read from a single sample in a study of OX40 agonist ivuxolimab in advanced cancers. Sequencing was performed with immunoSEQ multiplex PCR; in TCRdb, only in-frame clones are kept and a portion is missing. The table lists over 85,000 clones, around 85% of them singletons. The starting material was CD4+ or CD8+ T cells sorted from blood, obtained in a trial of the OX40 agonist ivuxolimab. Receptors originate from an adult with an advanced solid tumor such as melanoma, head and neck, liver or kidney cancer. Both conserved end residues are part of each CDR3. D genes are given only for firm matches.

>15|TRBD2|TRBV7-9|TRBJ2-1
CASSFDASGLVEQFF
>14|-|TRBV18|TRBJ1-1
CASSPPFIPGMAFF
>14|-|TRBV30|TRBJ2-3
CAWSFNQGTDTQYF
>16|TRBD1|TRBV7-2|TRBJ1-1
CASSLDSGTGDTEAFF
>12|-|TRBV5-4|TRBJ1-2
CASSLAGGGYTF
>14|-|TRBV14|TRBJ1-2
CASSQDLWDYGYTF
>15|TRBD1|TRBV19|TRBJ1-2
CASTLQTGSVGGYTF
>17|TRBD1|TRBV7-2|TRBJ2-1
CASSSYGVGGRGNEQFF
>11|TRBD1|TRBV20-1|TRBJ1-1
CSARDRVEAFF
>16|-|TRBV5-5|TRBJ1-2
CASSLAGRDTNYGYTF
>14|TRBD1|TRBV6-5|TRBJ1-2
CASRTGEGNYGYTF
>13|-|TRBV2|TRBJ1-1
CASSSTEGTEAFF
>13|TRBD1|TRBV6-1|TRBJ2-5
CASRGQGLETQYF
>19|TRBD2|TRBV14|TRBJ2-3
CASSDRLAPEPFNTDTQYF
>13|-|TRBV6-6|TRBJ2-3
CASSSQGSDTQYF
>12|-|TRBV30|TRBJ2-5
CAWTRFEETQYF
>15|TRBD1|TRBV7-2|TRBJ1-2
CASSTFRQGLYGYTF
>18|TRBD1|TRBV6-1|TRBJ2-6
CASSEAGTGASGANVLTF